Sequencing of this TCR beta chain was carried out in a study of brain T cells in children with intractable seizures. General study results and limits: Pre- and post-surgery blood differed in depth, so pre-surgery absences may be undersampling. Viral specificity was inferred only from CDR3 similarity; HCMV serostatus was unknown.

Trimming removed 9 bases at V and 0 bases at J, with 26 bases between. Per the germline V gene, CDR1 is KGHDR and CDR2 is SFDVKD. The length of the CDR3 is 18 residues. Only cases whose brain tissue showed the highest T cell transcript signatures were sequenced. At least one anti-epileptic drug was given before surgery. This clone has a handful of counts. The antigen is not known. TCRdb keeps only in-frame clones here, not all; method: immunoSEQ multiplex PCR. The sample lists around 100,000 clones, 90% to 95% occurring once. The sequencing used peripheral blood, collected at surgery. The chain couples TRBV24-1 to TRBJ2-7; maybe TRBD1 (6 bases). The TCR comes from a boy under two years old with hemimegalencephaly and intractable seizures. Here the CDR3 reads CATLLGGHLVRSSYEQYF. The CDR3 nucleotides read TGTGCCACCCTACTTGGGGGACACCTTGTCCGAAGCTCCTACGAGCAGTACTTC.